The sequence of this T cell receptor beta chain was determined in a study of OX40 agonist ivuxolimab in advanced cancers. Study background: A diagnosis of hepatocellular carcinoma, melanoma, renal cell or head and neck cancer was present in dose-escalation patients. Therapy given before enrollment (anti-PD-1, anti-PD-L1 or anti-CTLA-4) was allowed, and 40% to 45% had some.

From germline, CDR1 is MNHNY and CDR2 SVGAGI (reference sequence). The CDR3 runs 14 residues. V shed 5 bases and J shed 4 bases, with 13 bases lying between them. Data came from immunoSEQ multiplex PCR; TCRdb stores just in-frame clones and leaves some out. The sample records around 20,000 clones, 65% to 85% being singletons. The receptor comes from an adult with an advanced solid tumor such as melanoma, head and neck, liver or kidney cancer. The genes are TRBV6-6 and TRBJ2-3, with D tentatively TRBD2 (6 bases). The sample consisted of CD4+ or CD8+ T cells sorted from blood, taken in a trial of the OX40 agonist ivuxolimab. CDR3 protein: CASSLLALPDTQYF. In nucleotides, the CDR3 is TGTGCCAGCAGTCTACTAGCTTTGCCAGATACGCAGTATTTT.